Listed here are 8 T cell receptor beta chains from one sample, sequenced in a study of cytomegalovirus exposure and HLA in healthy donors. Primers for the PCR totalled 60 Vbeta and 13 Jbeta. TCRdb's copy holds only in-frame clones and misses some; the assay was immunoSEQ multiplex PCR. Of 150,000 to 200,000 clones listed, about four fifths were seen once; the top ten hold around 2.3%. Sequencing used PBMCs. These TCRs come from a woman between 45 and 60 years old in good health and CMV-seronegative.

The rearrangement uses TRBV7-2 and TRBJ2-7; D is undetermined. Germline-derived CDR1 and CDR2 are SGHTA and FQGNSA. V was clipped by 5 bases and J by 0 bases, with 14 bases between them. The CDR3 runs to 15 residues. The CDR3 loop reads CASSPSGLISYEQYF. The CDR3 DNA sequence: TGTGCCAGCAGCCCCAGTGGTCTGATCTCCTACGAGCAGTACTTC.

The CDR3 coding sequence is TGTGCCAGCAGCACGGACAGTGGCGAGCAGTACTTC. Its protein is CASSTDSGEQYF. The J gene is TRBJ2-7, the V gene TRBV7-2; possible D gene TRBD1, 6 bases. Trimming cost V 5 bases and J 6 bases, with 11 bases left between them. The CDR3 sequence is 12 residues long. Germline V CDR1 and CDR2: SGHTA, FQGNSA.

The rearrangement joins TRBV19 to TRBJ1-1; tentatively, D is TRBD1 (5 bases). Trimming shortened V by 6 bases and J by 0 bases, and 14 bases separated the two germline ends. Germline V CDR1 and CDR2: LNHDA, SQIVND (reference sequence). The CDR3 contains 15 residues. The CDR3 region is CASRVDRSMNTEAFF. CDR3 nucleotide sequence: TGTGCCAGTAGGGTCGACAGATCCATGAACACTGAAGCTTTCTTT.

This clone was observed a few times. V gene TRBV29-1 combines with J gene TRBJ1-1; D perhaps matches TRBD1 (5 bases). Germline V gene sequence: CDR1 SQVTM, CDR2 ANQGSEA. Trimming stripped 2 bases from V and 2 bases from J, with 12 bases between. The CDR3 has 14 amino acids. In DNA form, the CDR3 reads TGCAGCGTTGAACGGGGCGGGGTCAACACTGAAGCTTTCTTT. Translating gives CSVERGGVNTEAFF.

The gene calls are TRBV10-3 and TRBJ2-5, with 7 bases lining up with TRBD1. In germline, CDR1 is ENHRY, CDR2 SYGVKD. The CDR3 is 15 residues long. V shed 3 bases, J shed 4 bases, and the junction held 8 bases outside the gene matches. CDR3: CAISEGGQPTETQYF. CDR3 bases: TGTGCCATCAGTGAAGGGGGACAGCCAACAGAGACCCAGTACTTC.

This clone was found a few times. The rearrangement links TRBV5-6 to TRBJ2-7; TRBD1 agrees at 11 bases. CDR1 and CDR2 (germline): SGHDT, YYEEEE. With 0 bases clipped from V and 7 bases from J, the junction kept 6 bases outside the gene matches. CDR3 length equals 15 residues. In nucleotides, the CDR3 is TGTGCCAGCAGCTTGGGGGGACAGGGGGAGGAAGAGCAGTACTTC. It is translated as CASSLGGQGEEEQYF. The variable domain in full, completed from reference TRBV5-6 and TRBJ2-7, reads DAGVTQSPTHLIKTRGQQVTLRCSPKSGHDTVSWYQQALGQGPQFIFQYYEEEERQRGNFPDRFSGHQFPNYSSELNVNALLLGDSALYLCASSLGGQGEEEQYFGPGTRLTVT.

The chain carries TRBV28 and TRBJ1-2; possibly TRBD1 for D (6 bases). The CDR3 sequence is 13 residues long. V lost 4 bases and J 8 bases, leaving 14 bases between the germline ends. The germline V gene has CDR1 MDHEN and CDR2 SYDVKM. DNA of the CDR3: TGTGCCAGCAGTTGGGGGCTAGAGTGGGGCTACACCTTC. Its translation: CASSWGLEWGYTF.

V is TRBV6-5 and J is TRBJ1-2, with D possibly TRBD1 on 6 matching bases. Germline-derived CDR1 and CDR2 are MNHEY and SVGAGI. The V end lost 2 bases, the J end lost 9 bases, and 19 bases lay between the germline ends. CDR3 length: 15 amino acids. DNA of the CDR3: TGTGCCAGCAGTTACGTGCGTCCAGGGGACCGGCGCTACACCTTC. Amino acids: CASSYVRPGDRRYTF.